One T cell receptor beta chain is described in this entry. The CDR3 covers 13 residues. The V and J ends lost 6 bases and 8 bases, in that order; junction bases with no gene match: 9. The germline CDR1 and CDR2 sequences are MNHNS and SASEGT. These data are taken from a study of OX40 agonist ivuxolimab in advanced cancers. Sequenced by immunoSEQ multiplex PCR; TCRdb stores in-frame clones only, minus some. The data show 75,000 to 95,000 clones, about 89% seen once. The clonotype originates from an adult with an advanced solid tumor such as melanoma, head and neck, liver or kidney cancer. The chain uses TRBV6-1 and TRBJ1-2; 7 bases are a match to TRBD1. The material sequenced was CD4+ or CD8+ T cells sorted from blood, taken in a trial of the OX40 agonist ivuxolimab. The CDR3: CASSQQGMGGYTF. The CDR3 DNA is TGTGCCAGCAGCCAACAGGGGATGGGCGGCTACACCTTC.